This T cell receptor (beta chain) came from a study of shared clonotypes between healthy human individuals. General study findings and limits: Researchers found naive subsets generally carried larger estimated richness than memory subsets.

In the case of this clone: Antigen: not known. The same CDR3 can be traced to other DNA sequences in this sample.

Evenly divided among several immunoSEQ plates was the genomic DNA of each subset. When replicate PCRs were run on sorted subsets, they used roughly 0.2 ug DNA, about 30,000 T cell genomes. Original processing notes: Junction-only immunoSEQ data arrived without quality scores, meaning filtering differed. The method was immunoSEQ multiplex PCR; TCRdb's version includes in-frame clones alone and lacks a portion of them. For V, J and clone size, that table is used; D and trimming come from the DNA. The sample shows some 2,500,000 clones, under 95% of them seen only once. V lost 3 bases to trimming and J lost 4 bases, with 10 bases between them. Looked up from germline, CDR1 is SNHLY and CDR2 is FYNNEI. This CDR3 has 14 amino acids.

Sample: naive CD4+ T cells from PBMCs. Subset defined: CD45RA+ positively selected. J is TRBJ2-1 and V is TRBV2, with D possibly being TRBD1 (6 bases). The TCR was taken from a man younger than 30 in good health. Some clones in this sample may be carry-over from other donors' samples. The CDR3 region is CASSDRDRYNEQFF. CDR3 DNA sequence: TGTGCCAGCAGTGACCGCGACAGGTACAATGAGCAGTTCTTC.